This entry features one TCR beta chain sequence. One end of the junction varies from germline; a read error may be responsible. Semi-nested PCR with Nested Universal Primer A followed constant-region reverse priming of full-length variable regions. MiXCR, applied by TCRdb to the 5' RACE reads, yields one record per CDR3 protein. Seen here are tens of thousands of distinct CDR3 sequences, about 29% observed once, and the top ten hold approximately 4%. This CDR3 contains 13 residues. This chain links TRBV12-3 or TRBV12-4 with TRBJ2-5; D unresolved. This TCR was sampled from a female donor with breast cancer. The sequenced sample was tumor-infiltrating memory CD4+ T cells sorted from the breast tumor. The subset: memory CD4+ T cells, CD4+CD45RO+CD25-. The CDR3 DNA sequence: TGTGCCAGCAGTTCACACCTACAAGAGACCCAGCACTTC. It yields the protein CASSSHLQETQHF.